This T cell receptor (beta chain) comes out of a study of blood T cell repertoires in COVID-19. Study at large: Nucleic acid was either cDNA or gDNA, and it came from T cells, B-cell-depleted T cells, or PBMCs.

Cohorts were based on clinical histories the participants reported. Donors of Cohort 3 who recovered were those that had two negative PCRs, clearance, or symptom resolution. Trimming removed 4 bases from V and 4 bases from J, with 16 bases in between. This CDR3 spans 15 amino acids. Germline-derived CDR1 and CDR2 are MDHEN and SYDVKM. Sequencing was performed with immunoSEQ multiplex PCR; in TCRdb, only in-frame clones are kept and a portion is missing. This table has approximately 400,000 clones, more than 75% appearing once. The V call is TRBV28, the J call TRBJ1-1; the D gene is possibly TRBD1 (6 bases). This clonotype was sampled from a woman younger than 30 who had recovered from COVID-19. Sequencing was carried out using PBMCs or T cells enriched from blood (not recorded which). CDR3 region: CASSWEGVVRTEAFF. The CDR3 nucleotides are TGTGCCAGCAGTTGGGAGGGGGTGGTTCGCACTGAAGCTTTCTTT.